The 5 T cell receptor beta chains below all came from one sample that was sequenced in a study of blood T cell repertoires in COVID-19. Repertoires were generated with immunoSEQ multiplex PCR, while TCRdb's copy carries only in-frame clones and drops some. In the table there are 76,000 or so clones, 80% to 90% of which are singletons. The sample comprised peripheral blood. The receptors were sampled from a man older than 75 in a cohort sampled during active COVID-19.

The chain uses TRBV19 and TRBJ1-6, with D possibly being TRBD1 (6 bases). CDR3 length: 18 amino acids. Germline V gene data show CDR1 as LNHDA and CDR2 as SQIVND (reference sequence). V lost 6 bases and J 7 bases, leaving 25 bases between the germline ends. CDR3 DNA sequence: TGTGCCAGTAGCGAAAACCTTAGGGGGTCTTCTGAGAATTCACCCCTCCACTTT. Translating gives CASSENLRGSSENSPLHF.

The chain has TRBV2 and TRBJ2-1, with TRBD1 identical over 8 bases. With V trimmed by 4 bases and J by 4 bases, 6 bases remained unmatched. The CDR3 length is 15 residues. Germline assignment: CDR1 SNHLY and CDR2 FYNNEI. The CDR3 loop reads CASSGQGLGYNEQFF. CDR3 in DNA: TGTGCCAGCAGTGGACAGGGGCTGGGATACAATGAGCAGTTCTTC.

This chain connects TRBV14 to TRBJ1-1; 7 bases line up with TRBD1. The CDR3 extends over 13 amino acids. V lost 4 bases and J lost 11; bases outside the gene matches: 10. Per germline, CDR1 SGHDN and CDR2 FVKESK. CDR3 nucleotide sequence: TGTGCCAGCAGCCCCTCTCGGACAGGAAGGGCTTTCTTT. Its protein product is CASSPSRTGRAFF.

The chain has TRBV18 and TRBJ1-1; no clear D. The CDR3 covers 13 residues. Germline loops: CDR1 KGHSH, CDR2 LQKENI. The V and J ends lost 3 bases and 0 bases respectively, with 5 bases between them. The DNA for the CDR3 is TGTGCCAGCTCACCCAACATGAACACTGAAGCTTTCTTT. It codes for CASSPNMNTEAFF.

The chain is built from TRBV9 and TRBJ2-3; D not certain. CDR1 and CDR2 from the germline V gene are SGDLS and YYNGEE. The CDR3 loop spans 14 amino acids. V was trimmed by 0 bases and J by 2 bases, leaving 7 bases between them. CDR3 amino acids: CASSVEPITDTQYF. CDR3 in DNA: TGTGCCAGCAGCGTAGAGCCCATCACAGATACGCAGTATTTT.